This entry features one TCR beta chain sequence. What it binds is unknown. These data originate in a study of cytomegalovirus exposure and HLA in healthy donors. Findings of the study overall: Usually a TCR sequence was rare, but some public TCRs were found in many donors.

CDR3 length: 16 amino acids. Losses at the gene ends were 6 bases for V and 3 bases for J; bases not matched to a gene: 8. Germline V gene sequence: CDR1 LNHDA, CDR2 SQIVND (reference sequence). Primers included in the PCR were 60 Vbeta and 13 Jbeta primers. Profiled with immunoSEQ multiplex PCR; TCRdb holds only in-frame clones, not every one. This sample has approximately 210,000 clones, with roughly 82% found just once. The sequence was obtained from a man in his forties in good health and CMV-seropositive. Input material: PBMCs. J is TRBJ2-1 and V is TRBV19; TRBD1 matches 10 bases. For the CDR3, the DNA is TGTGCCAGTAGCCGGGACAGGGGAGGCCTCTACAATGAGCAGTTCTTC. Translating it yields CASSRDRGGLYNEQFF.